This T cell receptor (beta chain) was recorded in a study of T cells in women clearing cervical HPV infection. As to this clone: The read finishes 3 residues shy of the CDR3 end, and the germline J gene is used to complete it.

The table came from immunoSEQ multiplex PCR; TCRdb's copy has only in-frame clones and leaves some out. Listed are about 36,000 clones; around 1.7% falls within the top ten. CDR3 length: 15 amino acids. The V end lost 6 bases, the J end lost 2 bases, and 14 bases lay between the germline ends. Germline CDR1 is MNHNS and CDR2 is SASEGT. The receptor's source is a woman between 18 and 70 years old with a cervical HPV16 infection that either progressed to CIN3+ or cleared (not recorded which). This sequence joins TRBV6-1 and TRBJ1-5, with D possibly TRBD1 on 5 matching bases. Input material: blood buffy coat. The CDR3 region is CASSETGFGNQPQHF. The covered CDR3 bases are TGTGCCAGCAGCGAAACAGGTTTTGGCAATCAGCCC.